Listed here are 16 T cell receptor beta chains from one sample, sequenced in a study of CD8+ T cells in alopecia areata. The sequencing template was cDNA reverse transcribed from extracted RNA. The protocol was immunoSEQ multiplex PCR, while the TCRdb copy is restricted to in-frame clones and leaves out a portion. The repertoire consists of some 2,000 clones, none detected only once. Time point of the sample: mouse skin 3 weeks after grafting. The sample here was skin, taken at week 3. The receptors were sampled from a C3H/HeJ mouse with alopecia areata. This strain's MHC haplotype is H2-k.

This clone was detected ten times or more. The gene names given are mouse names. The read ends 4 residues shy of where the CDR3 ends; the end is completed using the germline J gene. The chain has TRBV13-2 and TRBJ2-2; the D gene is possibly TRBD2 (6 bases). Trimming pared 0 bases from V and 0 bases from J, leaving 12 bases between. CDR1 is NNHNN, CDR2 SYGAGS, per germline (reference sequence). This CDR3 spans 17 amino acids. This chain's CDR3 is CASGDAVWGTNTGQLYF. Incomplete CDR3 DNA: TGTGCCAGCGGTGATGCTGTCTGGGGAACAAACACCGGG.

With regard to this clone: The genes and germline here are from mouse. The CDR3 extends 4 residues past the end of the read, so its final part is completed from the germline J gene. This rearrangement joins TRBV31 to TRBJ2-1; 8 bases map to TRBD1. The ends lost 0 bases at V and 3 bases at J; junction bases unmatched: 1. CDR3 length equals 14 residues. Germline V lookup: CDR1 GKSSPN, CDR2 SITVG. CDR3 bases read: TGTGCCTGGAGTCTGGACAGGGTCTATGCT. It specifies CAWSLDRVYA. In full, the CDR3 reads CAWSLDRVYAEQFF.

This clone was found many times. All gene names here are mouse names. The CDR3 end falls 4 residues outside the read, so it is completed with the germline J gene. The chain links TRBV13-1 to TRBJ2-1; TRBD1 might be the D (6 bases). CDR1 is NSHNY, CDR2 SYGAGN, per germline. V shed 5 bases and J shed 4 bases, with 13 bases lying between them. The CDR3 is 14 amino acids. CDR3 DNA (partial): TGTGCCAGCAGCCCCCGGGACAAATATGCT. Amino acids: CASSPRDKYA. The entire CDR3 reads CASSPRDKYAEQFF.

This clone is deemed medium-sized. Any gene name here is a mouse gene name. The read terminates 4 residues before the CDR3 end, so the remaining end is supplied by the germline J gene. The chain carries TRBV13-2 and TRBJ2-1, with 8 bases lining up with TRBD2. Germline loops: CDR1 NNHNN, CDR2 SYGAGS (reference sequence). This CDR3 has 14 amino acids. J lost 1 base, V lost 6 bases, and 3 bases had no gene match. CDR3 residues: CASERLGNYAEQFF. CDR3 DNA (partial): TGTGCCAGCGAACGACTGGGGAACTATGCT.

This clone was recorded at least ten times. The gene names given are mouse names. The read halts 4 residues ahead of the CDR3 end, with the missing end drawn from the germline J gene. This chain uses TRBV1 with TRBJ2-1, with TRBD1 identical over 7 bases. This CDR3 spans 15 amino acids. Germline values: CDR1 NSQYPW, CDR2 LRSPGD (reference sequence). Trimming cost V 4 bases and J 0 bases; bases outside gene matches: 3. The CDR3 here is CTCSEGQPNYAEQFF. Incomplete CDR3 DNA: TGCACCTGCAGTGAGGGACAGCCTAACTATGCT.

By frequency in the sample, this clone is medium-sized. The listed genes are named as in mouse. The read comes to an end 4 residues before the CDR3 does, leaving the germline J gene to fill in the end. J is TRBJ2-3 and V is TRBV17, with TRBD1 matching 7 bases. Looked up from germline, CDR1 is MNHDT and CDR2 is YYDKIL. This CDR3 has 15 amino acids. Unmatched junction bases numbered 6, after V lost 5 bases and J lost 1 base. The sequenced part of the CDR3 DNA is TGTGCTAGCAGTGCCGACAGGGCGGGTGCAGAA. Translated: CASSADRAGAE. The whole CDR3 sequence reads CASSADRAGAETLYF.

Worth noting for this clone: Gene names and germline match the mouse. The DNA ends 4 residues before the CDR3 does, and the rest of the CDR3 is filled in from the germline J gene. V gene TRBV13-1 combines with J gene TRBJ1-2; 7 bases are shared with TRBD1. Germline V gene lookup returns CDR1 NSHNY and CDR2 SYGAGN. The trim removed 0 bases at V and 2 bases at J, leaving 4 bases unmatched. CDR3 size: 15 residues. The CDR3: CASSDADRENSDYTF. Incomplete CDR3 DNA: TGTGCCAGCAGTGATGCAGACAGGGAGAACTCC.

By frequency in the sample, this clone is medium-sized. Any gene name here is a mouse gene name. Sequencing ends 4 residues short of the CDR3 end; the germline J gene provides the rest. The chain couples TRBV13-1 to TRBJ2-2; 10 bases agree with TRBD2. The CDR3 has 16 amino acids. Germline trimming cut 4 bases from V and 2 bases from J; bases unmatched to any gene: 5. Germline assignment: CDR1 NSHNY and CDR2 SYGAGN. The CDR3 region is CASSPPTGGNTGQLYF. CDR3 DNA, as far as it was read: TGTGCCAGCAGTCCTCCGACTGGGGGGAACACCGGG.

This clone was detected ten times or more. Any gene name here is a mouse gene name. The read terminates 4 residues before the CDR3 end, so the remaining end is supplied by the germline J gene. The chain combines TRBV1 with TRBJ1-1; D possibly corresponds to TRBD1 (6 bases). The CDR3 totals 15 residues. The germline gives CDR1 NSQYPW, CDR2 LRSPGD (reference sequence). The CDR3 is CTCSAPTGGAREVFF. The CDR3 bases that were read are TGCACCTGCAGTGCTCCGACTGGGGGGGCGCGA.

By sample fraction, this clone is medium-sized. Gene names denote mouse genes. The observed sequence ends 4 residues before the CDR3 terminus, with the missing tail filled in from the germline J gene. V and J are TRBV1 and TRBJ2-2, with 11 positions matching TRBD1. Germline V gene data show CDR1 as NSQYPW and CDR2 as LRSPGD (reference sequence). V gave up 0 bases and J gave up 2 bases; unmatched junction bases: 5. This CDR3 region has 18 residues. The CDR3 bases that were read are TGCACCTGCAGTGCAGATGAAGGGACAGGGGGGAACACCGGG. The encoded protein is CTCSADEGTGGNTG. The full-length CDR3 reads as CTCSADEGTGGNTGQLYF.

Concerning this clone itself: All gene names here are mouse names. The CDR3 region is CASSDGTKDTQYF. Partial CDR3 DNA: TGTGCCAGCAGTGATGGGACAAAAGAC. V usage is TRBV13-3 and J usage is TRBJ2-5; maybe TRBD1 (5 bases). The sequence runs out 4 residues before the end of the CDR3; the remainder is reconstructed from the germline J gene. Germline CDR1 NNHDY, CDR2 SYVADS. The CDR3 spans 13 residues.

This clone occurred many times. Mouse names are used for the genes. The CDR3 extends 4 residues past the end of the read, so its final part is completed from the germline J gene. The V gene is TRBV13-1, the J gene TRBJ2-5; 8 positions agree with TRBD2. Germline CDR1 reads NSHNY; CDR2 reads SYGAGN. This CDR3 is 14 amino acids long. CDR3 DNA, as far as it was read: TGTGCCAGCAGTGAATTCCTGGGGGGTGAC. Translation: CASSEFLGGD. The entire CDR3 reads CASSEFLGGDTQYF.

With respect to this clone: Each gene name is a mouse one. The read finishes 4 residues shy of the CDR3 end, and the germline J gene is used to complete it. V and J are TRBV13-3 and TRBJ2-5, with 9 bases identical to TRBD2. This CDR3 is built from 15 residues. Germline V gives CDR1 NNHDY, CDR2 SYVADS. The CDR3 loop reads CASSTLGGEEDTQYF. CDR3 DNA (partial): TGTGCCAGCAGTACCCTGGGGGGGGAGGAAGAC.

There are many counts of this clone. All gene names here are mouse names. Read data end 4 residues before the CDR3 end; the end is taken from the germline J gene. The chain recombines TRBV5 with TRBJ2-3; 9 bases are a match to TRBD2. Germline V gives CDR1 LGHNA, CDR2 YNLKQL (reference sequence). With V trimmed by 0 bases and J by 0 bases, 7 bases remained unmatched. The CDR3 runs to 18 residues. CDR3 region: CASSQEAWGGTSAETLYF. The sequenced part of the CDR3 DNA is TGTGCCAGCAGCCAAGAGGCCTGGGGGGGGACTAGTGCAGAA.

This clone has a count of ten or more. Gene names refer to mouse genes. The CDR3 end falls 4 residues outside the read, so it is completed with the germline J gene. The V gene is TRBV13-2, the J gene TRBJ2-7, with D possibly being TRBD1 (6 bases). With 5 bases removed from V and 0 bases from J, the gap between germline ends came to 9 bases. The CDR3 sequence is 13 residues long. The germline V gene has CDR1 NNHNN and CDR2 SYGAGS (reference sequence). The sequenced part of the CDR3 DNA is TGTGCCAGCGGCGAACAGGGCTCCTAT. Its protein product is CASGEQGSY. The full-length CDR3 reads as CASGEQGSYEQYF.

At least ten counts were recorded for this clone. Here the gene names and germline are mouse. The read halts 4 residues ahead of the CDR3 end, with the missing end drawn from the germline J gene. The genes are TRBV29 and TRBJ2-7, with D maybe TRBD1 (5 bases). The CDR3 sequence is 14 residues long. The V gene lost 5 bases and the J gene lost 0 bases, with 11 bases spanning the gap. Per germline, CDR1 MSHET and CDR2 SYDVDS. Incomplete CDR3 DNA: TGTGCTAGCAGTCGTGGACAAAGCTCCTAT. Its translation is CASSRGQSSY. The CDR3, in full, reads CASSRGQSSYEQYF.